The sequence of this TCR beta chain was determined in a study of regulatory T cells in long-lasting Graves disease. Broader study findings: There was favoring of TRBV28, TRBJ1-2 and TRBJ2-5 in persistent disease.

The J segment lost 5 bases and the V segment lost 6 bases, leaving 8 bases of the junction unmatched. Germline CDR1 reads MDHEN; CDR2 reads SYDVKM. This CDR3 contains 14 residues. To make TCR beta libraries, researchers used iRepertoire HTBI primers and Arm-PCR of CDR3 regions. TCRdb independently ran MiXCR on the multiplex PCR reads; one entry per CDR3 protein. The table shows 550,000 or so distinct CDR3 sequences, with more than 10% occurring only once. This clonotype was picked up many times. Its antigen is unidentified. Documented time point: newly diagnosed GD, antithyroid drugs for less than 3 months. Researchers made the TCR library from RNA that was extracted from PBMCs. These data also formed part of another study, on T cells in Graves' hyperthyroidism and ophthalmopathy. That report adds: For the diagnoses, clinical symptoms, serum thyroxine and TRAb, thyroid ultrasound and orbital computed tomography were used.

The source was peripheral blood mononuclear cells (PBMCs), collected at new diagnosis, from a patient treated with antithyroid drugs. The rearrangement links TRBV28 to TRBJ2-5; 8 nucleotides agree with TRBD1. The sequence derives from a woman under 40 with Graves disease. The CDR3 bases are TGTGCCAGCAGCCGTGGACAGGGTCCGGAGACCCAGTACTTC. Translating gives CASSRGQGPETQYF. The full variable domain, its missing parts supplied by reference TRBV28 and TRBJ2-5, is DVKVTQSSRYLVKRTGEKVFLECVQDMDHENMFWYRQDPGLGLRLIYFSYDVKMKEKGDIPEGYSVSREKKERFSLILESASTNQTSMYLCASSRGQGPETQYFGPGTRLLVL.